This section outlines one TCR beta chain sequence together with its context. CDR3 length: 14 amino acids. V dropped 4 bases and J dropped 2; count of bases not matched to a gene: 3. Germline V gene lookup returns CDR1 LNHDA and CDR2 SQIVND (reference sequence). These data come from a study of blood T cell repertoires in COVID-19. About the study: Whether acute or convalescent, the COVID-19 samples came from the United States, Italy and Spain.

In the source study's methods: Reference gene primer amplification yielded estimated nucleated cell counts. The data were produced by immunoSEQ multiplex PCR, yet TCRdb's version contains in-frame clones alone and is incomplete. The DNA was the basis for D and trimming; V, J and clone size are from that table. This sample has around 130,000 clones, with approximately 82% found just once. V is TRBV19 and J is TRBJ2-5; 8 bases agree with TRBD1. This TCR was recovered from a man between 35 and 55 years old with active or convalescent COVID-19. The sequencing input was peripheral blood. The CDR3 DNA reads TGTGCCAGTAGTAAAACAGGGGGACAAGAGACCCAGTACTTC. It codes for CASSKTGGQETQYF.